Reported below is one T cell receptor (beta chain). The target antigen is unknown. After expansion with viral peptide pools in the ViraFEST assay, antigen-specific CD4+ T cells were sequenced. CD4+ T cells were isolated after less than 13 days of culture. Subjects were given two BNT162b2 or mRNA-1273 vaccine doses. At days 3 and 7, half of the medium was exchanged for IL-2 medium. The sample is drawn from a study of vaccination effects on CD4 cells after COVID-19. Study summary: Post-vaccine specimens arrived a median 72 days past the second dose.

Overall study results and limits: After vaccination, at late timepoints, clones induced by infection and by vaccine contracted markedly.

TCRdb's copy holds only in-frame clones and misses some; the assay was immunoSEQ multiplex PCR. The sample records 57,000 or so clones, roughly 72% being singletons. Material: CD4+ T cells from PBMCs cultured with HCoV-229E spike peptides, obtained after COVID-19 vaccination. The TCR sequence derives from a human donor who received a COVID-19 vaccine.

The CDR3 DNA reads as TGTGCCAGCAGTTACACATCAGATAGCAATCAGCCCCAGCATTTT. As protein: CASSYTSDSNQPQHF. The V gene is TRBV6-5, the J gene TRBJ1-5; no clear D gene. The length of the CDR3 is 15 residues. V was pared by 2 bases and J by 0 bases, with 8 bases between. Per the germline V gene, CDR1 is MNHEY and CDR2 is SVGAGI.